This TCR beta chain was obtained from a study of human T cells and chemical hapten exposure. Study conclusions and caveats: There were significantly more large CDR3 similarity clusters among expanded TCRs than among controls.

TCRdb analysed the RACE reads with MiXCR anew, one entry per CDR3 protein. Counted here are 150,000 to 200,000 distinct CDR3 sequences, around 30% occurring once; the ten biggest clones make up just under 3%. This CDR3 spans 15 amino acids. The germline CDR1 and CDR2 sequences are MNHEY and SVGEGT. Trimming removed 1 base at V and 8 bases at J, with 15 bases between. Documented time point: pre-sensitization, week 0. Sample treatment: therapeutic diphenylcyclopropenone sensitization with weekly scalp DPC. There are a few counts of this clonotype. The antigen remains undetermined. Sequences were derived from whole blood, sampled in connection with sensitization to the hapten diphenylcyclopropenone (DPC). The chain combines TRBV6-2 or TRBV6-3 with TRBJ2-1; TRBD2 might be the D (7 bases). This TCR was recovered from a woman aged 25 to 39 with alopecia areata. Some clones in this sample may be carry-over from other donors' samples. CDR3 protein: CASSYLRGAGDEQFF. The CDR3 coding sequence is TGTGCCAGCAGTTACTTACGGGGGGCGGGGGATGAGCAGTTCTTC.